The source of this T cell receptor (beta chain) is a study of blood T cells in healthy people across ages. Study-level points and caveats: There was no known CMV status for donors, so expanded clonotype changes were possibly confounded.

Next came a second PCR, run for about 7 to 12 cycles, which used a sample-barcoded 5' primer along with a J-beta primer mix. A template-switch adaptor containing 12 random nucleotides labeled each cDNA molecule. TCRdb ran MiXCR on the 5' RACE reads and lists one entry per CDR3 protein. The data hold some 1,800,000 distinct CDR3 sequences, with around 40% observed a single time. Comment on this clonotype: The antigen remains unidentified. At one boundary the junction diverges from the germline segment, which might be a read error.

The material sequenced was blood. This clonotype was obtained from a human donor in good health.

Here the CDR3 DNA reads TGTGCCAGCAGCTTGCTATGGGTGGAAGATACGCGGTATTTT. Translating it yields CASSLLWVEDTRYF. This sequence joins TRBV7-9 and TRBJ2-3; D remains unclear. Germline CDR1 and CDR2: SEHNR and FQNEAQ (reference sequence). CDR3 length equals 14 residues.